Following are 14 T cell receptor beta chains from one sample sequenced in a study of cytomegalovirus exposure and HLA in healthy donors. TCRdb's table, derived via immunoSEQ multiplex PCR, lists solely in-frame clones and lacks some. The table shows roughly 330,000 clones, with around 90% occurring only once. The sample was PBMCs. The receptors originated from a woman under 40 in good health and CMV-seropositive.

The CDR3 region is CASSQRSTTNEKLFF. CDR3 nucleotides: TGCGCCAGCAGCCAACGGAGCACAACTAATGAAAAACTGTTTTTT. The chain has TRBV5-1 and TRBJ1-4, with unresolved D. Per germline, CDR1 SGHRS and CDR2 YFSETQ. This CDR3 is built from 15 residues. V was cut by 4 bases and J by 0 bases, with 10 bases left in between.

The rearrangement uses TRBV7-2 and TRBJ1-1; no reliable D call. The V end was cut by 5 bases, the J end by 0 bases, with 10 bases between. This CDR3 has 14 residues. Germline V gene data show CDR1 as SGHTA and CDR2 as FQGNSA. Here the CDR3 reads CASSPGGMNTEAFF. The CDR3 DNA reads as TGTGCCAGCAGCCCGGGAGGAATGAACACTGAAGCTTTCTTT.

With regard to this clone: One junction end does not reproduce the germline sequence, and a read error may be involved. The J gene is TRBJ2-1, the V gene TRBV20-1, with 9 bases lining up with TRBD1. The CDR3 consists of 10 residues. The V gene's germline CDR1 is DFQATT and CDR2 SNEGSKA (reference sequence). DNA of the CDR3: TGCAGTGCTGACCGGGACAGGGAAATCTTC. It specifies CSADRDREIF.

This chain joins TRBV4-3 and TRBJ1-2, with TRBD1 as a possible D gene (5 bases). V lost 1 base, J lost 2 bases, and 11 bases lay in between. The CDR3 has 15 amino acids. Germline V gives CDR1 LGHNA, CDR2 YSLEER. CDR3 residues: CASSQAEQANYGYTF. The CDR3 DNA reads TGCGCCAGCAGCCAAGCCGAACAGGCCAACTATGGCTACACCTTC.

The chain is built from TRBV20-1 and TRBJ1-2, with no clear D. This CDR3 has 11 residues. Trimming shortened V by 3 bases and J by 7 bases, and 9 bases separated the two germline ends. Germline lookup yields CDR1 DFQATT and CDR2 SNEGSKA (reference sequence). The CDR3 sequence: CSASWMSGYTF. Here the CDR3 DNA reads TGCAGTGCTAGTTGGATGAGTGGCTACACCTTC.

V and J are TRBV9 and TRBJ2-3; TRBD2 aligns across 16 bases. Germline V gene data show CDR1 as SGDLS and CDR2 as YYNGEE. V trimming: 3 bases; J trimming: 6 bases; junction bases outside the gene matches: 4. This CDR3 region has 16 residues. This chain's CDR3 is CASSEGLAGGPDTQYF. Here the CDR3 DNA reads TGTGCCAGCAGCGAGGGACTAGCGGGGGGGCCGGATACGCAGTATTTT. The whole variable domain, remainder taken from reference TRBV9 and TRBJ2-3, is DSGVTQTPKHLITATGQRVTLRCSPRSGDLSVYWYQQSLDQGLQFLIQYYNGEERAKGNILERFSAQQFPDLHSELNLSSLELGDSALYFCASSEGLAGGPDTQYFGPGTRLTVL.

V is TRBV14 and J is TRBJ2-1; D unresolved. The CDR3 is 13 amino acids. V was pared by 2 bases and J by 7 bases, with 9 bases between. Germline V CDR1 and CDR2: SGHDN, FVKESK. CDR3 bases: TGTGCCAGCAGCCAAACCAGGATAAATGAGCAGTTCTTC. Protein: CASSQTRINEQFF.

This clone has a handful of counts. The chain carries TRBV19 and TRBJ1-1; no firm D call. The CDR3 is 14 residues long. Germline V gene lookup returns CDR1 LNHDA and CDR2 SQIVND (reference sequence). The V gene lost 6 bases and the J gene lost 0 bases, with 11 bases spanning the gap. The CDR3 spells CASSRRQLNTEAFF. CDR3 bases: TGTGCCAGTAGCCGGCGGCAGCTGAACACTGAAGCTTTCTTT.

V gene TRBV30 combines with J gene TRBJ1-4; D is unclear. The CDR3 loop spans 12 amino acids. V gave up 5 bases and J gave up 2 bases, with 6 bases separating them. Germline V lookup: CDR1 GTSNPN, CDR2 SVGIG (reference sequence). The CDR3 is CAWEPTNEKLFF. The CDR3 region has the DNA TGTGCCTGGGAACCCACTAATGAAAAACTGTTTTTT.

The chain's CDR3 is CASNSQSSGANVLTF. CDR3 nucleotide sequence: TGTGCCAGCAACAGCCAAAGCTCTGGGGCCAACGTCCTGACTTTC. The chain employs TRBV2 and TRBJ2-6, with D hard to call. The CDR3 contains 15 residues. The germline gives CDR1 SNHLY, CDR2 FYNNEI. Trimming removed 7 bases at V and 0 bases at J, with 10 bases between.

The V call is TRBV19, the J call TRBJ2-2; D may correspond to TRBD1 or TRBD2 (5 bases each). CDR1 LNHDA and CDR2 SQIVND come from the germline V gene (reference sequence). The CDR3 spans 12 residues. This chain's CDR3 is CASGTHTGELFF. In nucleotides, the CDR3 is TGTGCTTCCGGGACCCACACCGGGGAGCTGTTTTTT.

The V and J genes are TRBV29-1 and TRBJ2-1; TRBD2 aligns across 14 bases. The ends lost 7 bases at V and 5 bases at J; junction bases unmatched: 13. This CDR3 contains 17 residues. The V gene's germline CDR1 is SQVTM and CDR2 ANQGSEA. The CDR3 DNA reads as TGCAGCGGATCGGGACTAGCGGGAGCAGCTTTACACAATGAGCAGTTCTTC. Translated, it gives CSGSGLAGAALHNEQFF.

The J gene is TRBJ2-2, the V gene TRBV5-1; D gene ambiguous. The V and J ends lost 7 bases and 0 bases respectively, with 4 bases between them. CDR1 and CDR2 (germline): SGHRS, YFSETQ. CDR3 size: 12 residues. The CDR3 loop is CASGANTGELFF. DNA of the CDR3: TGCGCCAGCGGCGCGAACACCGGGGAGCTGTTTTTT.

The J gene is TRBJ1-2, the V gene TRBV6-1, with unresolved D. Per the germline V gene, CDR1 is MNHNS and CDR2 is SASEGT. The CDR3 consists of 14 residues. Trimming pared 0 bases from V and 7 bases from J, leaving 12 bases between. The CDR3 DNA reads as TGTGCCAGCAGTGAAGCGCGGTTGAGCAGTGGCTACACCTTC. Translated, it gives CASSEARLSSGYTF.